The 15 T cell receptor beta chains listed next were all sequenced from one sample in a study of regulatory T cells in long-lasting Graves disease. CDR3 regions were amplified by Arm-PCR using iRepertoire HTBI primers to build TCR beta libraries. TCRdb redid the calling of the multiplex PCR reads with MiXCR, one entry per CDR3 protein. The profile shows some 250,000 distinct CDR3 sequences, 18% of them singletons. The time point is: newly diagnosed GD, antithyroid drugs for less than 3 months. RNA extracted from PBMCs served as the sequencing template. These data were also reused for a study on T cells in Graves' hyperthyroidism and ophthalmopathy.

The source material was peripheral blood mononuclear cells (PBMCs), sampled at new diagnosis, from a patient treated with antithyroid drugs. Every receptor here comes from a woman in her 30s with Graves disease.

This clonotype was recorded a few times. The rearrangement uses TRBV27 and TRBJ1-2; D remains ambiguous. The CDR3 is made up of 16 amino acids. Germline loops: CDR1 MNHEY, CDR2 SMNVEV (reference sequence). V was cut by 7 bases and J by 3 bases, with 21 bases left in between. The CDR3 bases are TGTGCCAGCAAGCCCCTTGGTCCGACGGTTGACTATGGCTACACCTTC. The encoded protein is CASKPLGPTVDYGYTF.

This clonotype was seen repeatedly, ten times or more. This chain uses TRBV12-3 or TRBV12-4 with TRBJ1-1; D is ambiguous. Trimming cost V 3 bases and J 3 bases, with 8 bases left between them. The CDR3 totals 13 residues. Here the CDR3 DNA reads TGTGCCAGCAGTTTGTATCAGGACACTGAAGCTTTCTTT. It translates to CASSLYQDTEAFF.

At least ten counts were recorded for this clonotype. The gene calls are TRBV20-1 and TRBJ1-4, with 8 bases matching TRBD1. V lost 0 bases to trimming and J lost 3 bases; unmatched junction nucleotides: 3. CDR3 length: 15 amino acids. From germline, CDR1 is DFQATT and CDR2 SNEGSKA (reference sequence). CDR3 region: CSARDPGQANEKLFF. The CDR3 DNA follows: TGCAGTGCTAGAGATCCGGGACAGGCTAATGAAAAACTGTTTTTT.

Concerning this clonotype: A far larger clone is one base from this, pointing to a likely read error. The chain recombines TRBV20-1 with TRBJ2-1; 11 bases are shared with TRBD1. The CDR3 consists of 14 residues. Per germline, CDR1 DFQATT and CDR2 SNEGSKA (reference sequence). The trim removed 5 bases at V and 10 bases at J, leaving 10 bases unmatched. The CDR3, as DNA: TGCAGTGCTGCTGGACAGGGGGCGCTTTCCGAGCAGTTCTTC. This sequence encodes CSAAGQGALSEQFF.

This clonotype was counted only a few times. V and J are TRBV6-1 and TRBJ2-7; D gene uncertain. The CDR3 has 16 residues. Trimming took off 3 bases at V and 0 bases at J, with 15 bases between the two ends. Germline values: CDR1 MNHNS, CDR2 SASEGT. The CDR3 region is CASSDKGKKGSYEQYF. CDR3 coding DNA: TGTGCCAGCAGTGACAAGGGCAAGAAAGGCTCCTACGAGCAGTACTTC.

In this sample, this clonotype turned up many times. The CDR3 loop is CSARGGIVNTEAFF. CDR3 in DNA: TGCAGTGCTAGGGGGGGTATAGTGAACACTGAAGCTTTCTTT. The gene calls are TRBV20-1 and TRBJ1-1; D perhaps matches TRBD1 (5 bases). This CDR3 has 14 amino acids. V gave up 3 bases and J gave up 0 bases, with 11 bases separating them. The germline gives CDR1 DFQATT, CDR2 SNEGSKA (reference sequence).

This clonotype was observed many times. CDR3 DNA sequence: TGTGCCAGCTCACCCAGCGACAGTCAAAATTCACCCCTCCACTTT. Translating gives CASSPSDSQNSPLHF. The J gene is TRBJ1-6, the V gene TRBV18; possible D gene TRBD1, 5 bases. Germline V gene lookup returns CDR1 KGHSH and CDR2 LQKENI. Trimming took off 3 bases at V and 7 bases at J, with 13 bases between the two ends. This CDR3 has 15 amino acids.

Many counts were recorded for this clonotype. The V gene is TRBV6-1, the J gene TRBJ2-3; 10 nucleotides line up with TRBD1. V dropped 5 bases and J dropped 6; count of bases not matched to a gene: 8. The CDR3 spans 15 residues. Germline-derived CDR1 and CDR2 are MNHNS and SASEGT. DNA for the CDR3: TGTGCCAGCAGTAGACAGGGGGCGTCTTATGATACGCAGTATTTT. Its translation is CASSRQGASYDTQYF.

This clonotype was observed many times. The gene calls are TRBV7-2 and TRBJ1-1; D not resolved. The CDR3 has 15 residues. V lost 1 base and J 3 bases, leaving 12 bases between the germline ends. Germline V CDR1 and CDR2: SGHTA, FQGNSA. The CDR3: CASSLVEGGDTEAFF. DNA for the CDR3: TGTGCCAGCAGCTTAGTGGAGGGTGGCGACACTGAAGCTTTCTTT.

Worth noting for this clonotype: Possible read error: a much larger clone is one base away. The V and J genes are TRBV5-5 and TRBJ2-2, with 7 bases matching TRBD2. This CDR3 has 11 amino acids. Per germline, CDR1 SGHKS and CDR2 YYEKEE (reference sequence). CDR3 nucleotide sequence: TGTGCCAGCACCCGAAGCGGGGAGCCGTTTTTT. Translating gives CASTRSGEPFF.

This clonotype was detected many times. This chain joins TRBV20-1 and TRBJ2-7; D not certain. Germline values: CDR1 DFQATT, CDR2 SNEGSKA (reference sequence). Trimming took off 8 bases at V and 4 bases at J, with 21 bases between the two ends. This CDR3 contains 14 residues. In nucleotides, the CDR3 is TGCAGTACCCCCGCCTCGGGCGGAACTTACGAGCAGTACTTC. Amino acids: CSTPASGGTYEQYF.

This clonotype occurred a few times. Being one base from a much bigger clone, this may be a read error. V is TRBV11-3 and J is TRBJ2-3; D gene uncertain. Gene TRBJ1-5 matches the end of the DNA better, so the J call may be wrong. The CDR3 sequence is 14 residues long. CDR1 SGHNT and CDR2 YENEEA come from the germline V gene. Here the CDR3 reads CASSLGASSDTQHF. The CDR3 nucleotides are TGTGCCAGCAGCTTAGGGGCTAGCTCAGATACGCAGCATTTT.

This clonotype was observed a few times. CDR3 sequence (DNA): TGCGCCAGCAGTGAGTTTCGCGGGGGGGCCAGGAATGAGCAGTTCTTC. It yields the protein CASSEFRGGARNEQFF. The gene calls are TRBV10-1 and TRBJ2-1; TRBD2 matches at 9 bases. V lost 1 base to trimming and J lost 7 bases; unmatched junction nucleotides: 8. The CDR3 totals 16 residues. Germline V gene lookup returns CDR1 WNHNN and CDR2 SYGVQD (reference sequence).

This clonotype was detected many times. The gene calls are TRBV5-1 and TRBJ1-2, with D perhaps matching TRBD1 (5 bases). The CDR3 has 15 residues. Trimming stripped 2 bases from V and 2 bases from J, with 13 bases between. Germline assignment: CDR1 SGHRS and CDR2 YFSETQ. CDR3 in amino acids: CASSFKRDGNYGYTF. Here the CDR3 DNA reads TGCGCCAGCAGCTTTAAACGGGACGGGAACTATGGCTACACCTTC.

This clonotype was detected many times. The chain recombines TRBV11-2 with TRBJ2-5, with D possibly being TRBD2 (5 bases). This CDR3 comprises 14 residues. The germline V and J ends were trimmed by 4 bases and 4 bases, with 13 bases remaining between them. Germline-derived CDR1 and CDR2 are SGHAT and FQNNGV. The CDR3 DNA follows: TGTGCCAGCAGCTCCCTACTAGTGGGAGAGACCCAGTACTTC. This codes for CASSSLLVGETQYF.